One T cell receptor (beta chain) is described in this entry. Authors' processing steps: Amplified reference gene primers provided the basis for estimating nucleated cell counts. TCRdb's copy holds only in-frame clones and misses some; the assay was immunoSEQ multiplex PCR. V and J calls and clone size are copied from that table; D and trimming were computed from the DNA. The data hold over 25,000 clones, with nearly 80% observed a single time. Germline V lookup: CDR1 LNHDA, CDR2 SQIVND (reference sequence). V was cut by 4 bases and J by 0 bases, with 17 bases left in between. The CDR3 extends over 17 amino acids. This record comes from a study of blood T cell repertoires in COVID-19. Study context: Acute-phase and convalescent COVID-19 samples originated in the United States, Italy and Spain. T cells, B-cell-depleted T cells, or PBMCs supplied cDNA or gDNA.

The chain links TRBV19 to TRBJ2-3, with D possibly being TRBD1 (6 bases). The TCR was taken from an elderly man with acute or convalescent COVID-19. The sequenced sample was peripheral blood. In DNA, the CDR3 is TGTGCCAGTAGTAGAGAGGACAGTCAATCTAGCACAGATACGCAGTATTTT. Its protein is CASSREDSQSSTDTQYF. The variable domain in full, with the rest retrieved from reference TRBV19 and TRBJ2-3, is DGGITQSPKYLFRKEGQNVTLSCEQNLNHDAMYWYRQDPGQGLRLIYYSQIVNDFQKGDIAEGYSVSREKKESFPLTVTSAQKNPTAFYLCASSREDSQSSTDTQYFGPGTRLTVL.